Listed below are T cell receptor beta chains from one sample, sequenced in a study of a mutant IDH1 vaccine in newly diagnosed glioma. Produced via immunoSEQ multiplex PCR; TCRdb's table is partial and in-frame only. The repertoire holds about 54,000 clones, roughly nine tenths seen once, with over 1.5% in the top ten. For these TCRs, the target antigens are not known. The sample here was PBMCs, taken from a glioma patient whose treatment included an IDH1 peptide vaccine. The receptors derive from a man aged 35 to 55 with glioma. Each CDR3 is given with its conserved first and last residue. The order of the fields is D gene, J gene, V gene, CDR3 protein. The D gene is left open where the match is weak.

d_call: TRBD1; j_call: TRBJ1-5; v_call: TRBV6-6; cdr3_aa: CASSYSARGHQPQHF
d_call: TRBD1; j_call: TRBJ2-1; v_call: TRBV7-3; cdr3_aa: CASSPRGQGYNEQFF
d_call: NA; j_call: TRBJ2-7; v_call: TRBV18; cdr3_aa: CASSPGDIYEQYF
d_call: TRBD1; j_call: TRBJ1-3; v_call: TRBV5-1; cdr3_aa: CASSLAGTEGNTIYF
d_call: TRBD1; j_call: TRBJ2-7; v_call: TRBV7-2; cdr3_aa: CASTTGGSSYEQYF
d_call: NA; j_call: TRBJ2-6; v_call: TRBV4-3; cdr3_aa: CASSQDYGFSGANVLTF
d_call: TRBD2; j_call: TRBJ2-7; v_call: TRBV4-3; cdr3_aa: CASSQDGPAGYRVEQYF
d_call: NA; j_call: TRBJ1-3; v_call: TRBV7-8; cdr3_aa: CASSPRPSRGNTIYF
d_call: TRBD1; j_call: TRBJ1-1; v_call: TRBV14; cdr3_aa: CASNRQGRMNTEAFF
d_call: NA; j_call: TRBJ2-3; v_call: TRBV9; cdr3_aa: CASSGIATDTQYF
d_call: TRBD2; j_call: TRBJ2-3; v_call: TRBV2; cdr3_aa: CASTPGGVRDTQYF
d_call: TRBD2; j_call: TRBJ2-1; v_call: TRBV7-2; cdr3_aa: CASSFGGTRRVVEQFF
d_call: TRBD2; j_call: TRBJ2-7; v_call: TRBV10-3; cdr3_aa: CAIRWSSGRSGEYF
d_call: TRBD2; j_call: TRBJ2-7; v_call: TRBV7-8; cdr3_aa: CASSLGAPRGADEQYF
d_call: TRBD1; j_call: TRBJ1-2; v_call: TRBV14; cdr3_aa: CASSQDRGQGFWGYTF
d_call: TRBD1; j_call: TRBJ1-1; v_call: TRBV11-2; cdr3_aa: CASSSQGVNTEAFF
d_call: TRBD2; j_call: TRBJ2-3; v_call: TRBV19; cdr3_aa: CASSISLPGAGGRIKDTQYF
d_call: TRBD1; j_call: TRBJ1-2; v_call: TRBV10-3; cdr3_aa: CAIGRGMGGYTF
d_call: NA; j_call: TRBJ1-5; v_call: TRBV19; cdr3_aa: CASSIRRGSNQPQHF
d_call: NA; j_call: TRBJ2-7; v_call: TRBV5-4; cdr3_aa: CASLRDATYEQYF
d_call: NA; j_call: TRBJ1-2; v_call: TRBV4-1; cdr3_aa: CASSPGDLGNYGYTF
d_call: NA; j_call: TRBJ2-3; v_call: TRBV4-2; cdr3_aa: CASSQDKDTQYF
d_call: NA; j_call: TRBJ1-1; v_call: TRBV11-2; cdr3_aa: CASSLVPAGNTEAFF
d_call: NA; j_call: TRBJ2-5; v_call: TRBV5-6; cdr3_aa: CASSLYRQETQYF
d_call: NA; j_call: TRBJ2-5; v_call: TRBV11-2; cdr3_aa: CASTPGTSQETQYF
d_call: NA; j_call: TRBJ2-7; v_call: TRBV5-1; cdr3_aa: CASSLVGSTGYEQYF
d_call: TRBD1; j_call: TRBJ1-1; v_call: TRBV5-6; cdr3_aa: CASSLGQGSRVDF
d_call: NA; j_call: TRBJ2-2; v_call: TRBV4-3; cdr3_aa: CASSWVTGELFF
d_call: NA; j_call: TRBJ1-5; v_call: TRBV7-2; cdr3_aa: CASSLTSGSIQPQHF
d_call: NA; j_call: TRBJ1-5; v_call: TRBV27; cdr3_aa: CASSGNSNQPQHF
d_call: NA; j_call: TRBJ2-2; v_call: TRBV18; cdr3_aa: CATYSGESANTGELFF
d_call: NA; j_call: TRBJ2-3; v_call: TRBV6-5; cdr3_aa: CASSSGVADTQYF
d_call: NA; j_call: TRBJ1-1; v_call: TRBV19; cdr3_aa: CASSFRGIMGAFF
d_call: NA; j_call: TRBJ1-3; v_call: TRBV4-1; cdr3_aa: CASSQEPGSDTIYF
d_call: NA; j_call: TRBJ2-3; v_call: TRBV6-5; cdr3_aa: CASAPRRRGTDTQYF
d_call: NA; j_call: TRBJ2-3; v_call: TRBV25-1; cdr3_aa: CASTPPGADTQYF
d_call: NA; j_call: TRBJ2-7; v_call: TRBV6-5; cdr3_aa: CASSYSRPRSYEQYF
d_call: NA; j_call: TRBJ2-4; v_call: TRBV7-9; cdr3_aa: CASSPRALF
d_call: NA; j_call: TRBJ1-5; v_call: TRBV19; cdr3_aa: CASSIPRDQPQHF
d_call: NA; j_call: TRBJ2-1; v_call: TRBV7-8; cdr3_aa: CASSLRELGNEQFF
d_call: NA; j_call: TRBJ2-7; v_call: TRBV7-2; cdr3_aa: CASSLYYEQYF
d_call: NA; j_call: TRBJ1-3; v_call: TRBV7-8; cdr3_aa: CASSLARGTGNTIYF
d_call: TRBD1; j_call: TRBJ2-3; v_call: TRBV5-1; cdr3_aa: CASSGSRTGTDTQYF
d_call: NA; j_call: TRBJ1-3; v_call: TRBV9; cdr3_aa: CASSDQPSDTIYF
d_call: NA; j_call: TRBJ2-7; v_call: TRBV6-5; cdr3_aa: CASSYSWGYEQYF
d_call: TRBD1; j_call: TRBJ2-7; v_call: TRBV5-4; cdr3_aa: CASSMMGQIAYEQYF
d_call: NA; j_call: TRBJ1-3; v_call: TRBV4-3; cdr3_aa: CASSQDGHSGNTIYF
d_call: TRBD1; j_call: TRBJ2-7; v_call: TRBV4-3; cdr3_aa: CASSQDLPGGAPGVEQYF
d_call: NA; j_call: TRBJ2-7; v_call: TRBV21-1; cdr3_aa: CASSEGLKFVEQYF
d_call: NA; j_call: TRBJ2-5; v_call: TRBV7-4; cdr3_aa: CARGLSQETQYF
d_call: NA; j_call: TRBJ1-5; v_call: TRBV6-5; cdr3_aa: CASSQGRYSNQPQHF
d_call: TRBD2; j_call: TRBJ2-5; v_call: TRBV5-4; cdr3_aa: CASSSGLAQETQYF
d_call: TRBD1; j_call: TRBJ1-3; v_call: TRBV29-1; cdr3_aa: CSVETGGRNTIYF
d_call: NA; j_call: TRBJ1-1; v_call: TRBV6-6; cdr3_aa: CASRSWGAFF